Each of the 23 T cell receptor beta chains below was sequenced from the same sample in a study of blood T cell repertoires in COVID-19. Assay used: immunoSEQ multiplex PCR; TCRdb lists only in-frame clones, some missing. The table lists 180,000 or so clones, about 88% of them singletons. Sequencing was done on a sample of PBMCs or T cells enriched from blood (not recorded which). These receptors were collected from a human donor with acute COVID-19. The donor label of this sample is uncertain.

CDR3 nucleotides: TGTGCCAGCAGCTTATGGACTAGCGGGAACACAGATACGCAGTATTTT. This codes for CASSLWTSGNTDTQYF. The chain carries TRBV5-4 and TRBJ2-3; 12 nucleotides match TRBD2. The CDR3 is made up of 16 amino acids. Unmatched junction bases numbered 3, after V lost 2 bases and J lost 2 bases. Germline assignment: CDR1 SGHNT and CDR2 YYREEE (reference sequence).

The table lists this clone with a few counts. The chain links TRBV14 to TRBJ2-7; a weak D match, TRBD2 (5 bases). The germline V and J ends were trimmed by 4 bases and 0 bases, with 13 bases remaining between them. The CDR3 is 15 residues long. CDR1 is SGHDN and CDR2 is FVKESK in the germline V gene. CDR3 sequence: CASSLRGSGSYEQYF. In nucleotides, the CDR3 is TGTGCCAGCAGCCTCCGGGGTTCTGGCTCCTACGAGCAGTACTTC.

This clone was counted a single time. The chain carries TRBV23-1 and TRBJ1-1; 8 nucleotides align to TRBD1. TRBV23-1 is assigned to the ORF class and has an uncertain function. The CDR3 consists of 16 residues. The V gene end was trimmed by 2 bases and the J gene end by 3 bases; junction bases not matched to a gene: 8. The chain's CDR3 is CASSQPGQGSDTEAFF. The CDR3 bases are TGCGCCAGCAGTCAACCCGGACAGGGTTCGGACACTGAAGCTTTCTTT.

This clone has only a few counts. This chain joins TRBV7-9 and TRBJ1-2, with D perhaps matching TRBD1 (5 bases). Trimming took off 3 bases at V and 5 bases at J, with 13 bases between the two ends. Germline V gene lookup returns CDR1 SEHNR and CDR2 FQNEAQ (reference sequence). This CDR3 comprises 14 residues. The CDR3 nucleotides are TGTGCCAGCAGCTTGGAGGGGCGACGTTATGGCTACACCTTC. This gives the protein CASSLEGRRYGYTF.

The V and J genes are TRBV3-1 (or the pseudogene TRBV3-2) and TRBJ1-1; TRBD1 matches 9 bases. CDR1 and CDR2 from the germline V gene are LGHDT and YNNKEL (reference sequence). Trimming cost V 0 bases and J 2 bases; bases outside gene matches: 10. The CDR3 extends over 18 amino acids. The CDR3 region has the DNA TGTGCCAGCAGCCAAGACGGACAGGGGACAACGGTAAACACTGAAGCTTTCTTT. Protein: CASSQDGQGTTVNTEAFF.

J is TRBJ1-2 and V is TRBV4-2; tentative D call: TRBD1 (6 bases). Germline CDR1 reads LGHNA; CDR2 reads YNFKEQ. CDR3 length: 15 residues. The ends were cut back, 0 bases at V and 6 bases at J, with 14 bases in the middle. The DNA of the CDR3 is TGTGCCAGCAGCCAAGATGCCAGGGGCGGAAATGGCTACACCTTC. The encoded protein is CASSQDARGGNGYTF.

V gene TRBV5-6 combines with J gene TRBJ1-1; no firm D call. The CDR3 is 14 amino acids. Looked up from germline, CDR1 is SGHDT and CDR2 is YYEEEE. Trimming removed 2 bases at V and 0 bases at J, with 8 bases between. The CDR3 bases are TGTGCCAGCAGCTTTAGACTCATGAACACTGAAGCTTTCTTT. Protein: CASSFRLMNTEAFF.

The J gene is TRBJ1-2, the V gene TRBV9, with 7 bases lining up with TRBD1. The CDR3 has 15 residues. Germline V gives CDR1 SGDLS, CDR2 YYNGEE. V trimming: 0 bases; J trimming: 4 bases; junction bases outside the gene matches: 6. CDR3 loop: CASSVAIGGGYGYTF. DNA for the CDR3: TGTGCCAGCAGCGTAGCTATAGGGGGCGGCTATGGCTACACCTTC.

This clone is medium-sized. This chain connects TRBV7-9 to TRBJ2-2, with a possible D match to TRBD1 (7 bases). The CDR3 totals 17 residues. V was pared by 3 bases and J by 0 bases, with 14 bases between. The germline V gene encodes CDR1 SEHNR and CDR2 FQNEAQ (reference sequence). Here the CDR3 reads CASSLRPGGPNTGELFF. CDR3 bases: TGTGCCAGCAGCTTGCGCCCAGGGGGGCCGAACACCGGGGAGCTGTTTTTT.

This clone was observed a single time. In nucleotides, the CDR3 is TGCGCCAGCAGCTCGTATCAGGGGGCTGGCACTGAAGCTTTCTTT. Translation gives CASSSYQGAGTEAFF. The J gene is TRBJ1-1, the V gene TRBV5-1; TRBD1 agrees at 8 bases. The CDR3 length is 15 residues. The V segment lost 3 bases and the J segment 4 bases; nucleotides outside the gene matches: 8. Germline-derived CDR1 and CDR2 are SGHRS and YFSETQ.

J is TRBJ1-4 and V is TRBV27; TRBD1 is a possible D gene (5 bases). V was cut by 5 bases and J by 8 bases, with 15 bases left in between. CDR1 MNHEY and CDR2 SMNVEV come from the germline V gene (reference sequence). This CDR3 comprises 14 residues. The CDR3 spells CASSKTALGEKLFF. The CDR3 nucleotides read TGTGCCAGCAGTAAGACAGCCCTTGGGGAAAAACTGTTTTTT.

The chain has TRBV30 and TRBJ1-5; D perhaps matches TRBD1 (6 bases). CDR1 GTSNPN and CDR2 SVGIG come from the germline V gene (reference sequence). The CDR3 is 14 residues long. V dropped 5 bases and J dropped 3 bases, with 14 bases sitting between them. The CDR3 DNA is TGTGCCTGGCAGGCCGGGACAACCAATCAGCCCCAGCATTTT. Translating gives CAWQAGTTNQPQHF.

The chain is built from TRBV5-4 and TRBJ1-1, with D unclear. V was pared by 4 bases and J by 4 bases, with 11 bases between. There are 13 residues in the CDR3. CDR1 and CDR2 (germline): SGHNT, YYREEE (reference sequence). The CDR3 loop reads CASSLPGATEAFF. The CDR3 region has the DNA TGTGCCAGCAGCCTTCCGGGAGCCACTGAAGCTTTCTTT.

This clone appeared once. For the CDR3, the DNA is TGTGCCTGGGCTAAGACAAGGCGCACAGATACGCAGTATTTT. Translating gives CAWAKTRRTDTQYF. The chain joins TRBV30 to TRBJ2-3, with D unclear. This CDR3 region has 14 residues. Germline CDR1 and CDR2: GTSNPN and SVGIG (reference sequence). Trimming cost V 5 bases and J 1 base, with 13 bases left between them.

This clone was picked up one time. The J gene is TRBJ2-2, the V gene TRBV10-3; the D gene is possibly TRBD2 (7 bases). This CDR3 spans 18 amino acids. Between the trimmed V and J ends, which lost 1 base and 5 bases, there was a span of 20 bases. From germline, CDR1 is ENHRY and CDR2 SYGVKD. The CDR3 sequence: CAISEWVEGGRETGELFF. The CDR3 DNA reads TGTGCCATCAGTGAGTGGGTGGAGGGGGGGCGCGAGACCGGGGAGCTGTTTTTT.

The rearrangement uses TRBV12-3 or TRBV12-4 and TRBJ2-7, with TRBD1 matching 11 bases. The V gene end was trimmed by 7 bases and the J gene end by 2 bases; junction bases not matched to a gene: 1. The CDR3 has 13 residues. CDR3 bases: TGTGCCAGCATGGGACAGGGGGCCTACGAGCAGTACTTC. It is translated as CASMGQGAYEQYF.

CDR3 loop: CASSATGIYGYTF. The CDR3 DNA reads as TGTGCCAGCAGTGCCACAGGGATCTATGGCTACACCTTC. The chain joins TRBV12-3 or TRBV12-4 to TRBJ1-2; possibly TRBD1 for D (6 bases). The CDR3 is made up of 13 amino acids. Trimming took off 5 bases at V and 4 bases at J, with 11 bases between the two ends.

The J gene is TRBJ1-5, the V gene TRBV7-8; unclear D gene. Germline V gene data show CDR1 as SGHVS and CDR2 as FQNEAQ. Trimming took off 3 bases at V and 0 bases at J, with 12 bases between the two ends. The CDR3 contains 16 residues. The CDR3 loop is CASSLAGGYSNQPQHF. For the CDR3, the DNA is TGTGCCAGCAGCTTGGCCGGAGGCTATAGCAATCAGCCCCAGCATTTT.

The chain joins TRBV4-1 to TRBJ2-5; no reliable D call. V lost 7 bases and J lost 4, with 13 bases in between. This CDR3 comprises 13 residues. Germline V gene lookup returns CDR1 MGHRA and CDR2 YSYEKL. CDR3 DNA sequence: TGCGCCAGCACCCGTGGTCCAGGAGAGACCCAGTACTTC. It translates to CASTRGPGETQYF.

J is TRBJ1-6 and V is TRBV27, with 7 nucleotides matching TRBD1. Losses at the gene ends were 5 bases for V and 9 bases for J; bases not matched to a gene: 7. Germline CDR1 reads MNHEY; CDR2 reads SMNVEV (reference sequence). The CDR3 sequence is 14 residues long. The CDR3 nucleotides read TGTGCCAGCAGTCCTGCCCACAGGGGTTCACCCCTCCACTTT. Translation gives CASSPAHRGSPLHF.

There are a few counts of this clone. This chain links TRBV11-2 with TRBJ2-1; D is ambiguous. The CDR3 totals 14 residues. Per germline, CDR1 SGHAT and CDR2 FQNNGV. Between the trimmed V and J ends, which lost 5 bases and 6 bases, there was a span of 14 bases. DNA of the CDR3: TGTGCCAGCAGCCCCAGCCGACTGGGCAATGAGCAGTTCTTC. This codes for CASSPSRLGNEQFF. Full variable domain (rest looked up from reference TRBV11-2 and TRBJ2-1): EAGVAQSPRYKIIEKRQSVAFWCNPISGHATLYWYQQILGQGPKLLIQFQNNGVVDDSQLPKDRFSAERLKGVDSTLKIQPAKLEDSAVYLCASSPSRLGNEQFFGPGTRLTVL.

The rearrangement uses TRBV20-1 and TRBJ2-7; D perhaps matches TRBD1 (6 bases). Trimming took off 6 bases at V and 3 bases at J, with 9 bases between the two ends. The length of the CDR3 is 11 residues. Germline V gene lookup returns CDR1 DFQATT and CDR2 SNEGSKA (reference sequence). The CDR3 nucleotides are TGCAGTGCCGAGACAGGCTACGAGCAGTACTTC. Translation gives CSAETGYEQYF.

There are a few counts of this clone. CDR3 amino acids: CASSDPEGLAGGKQFF. The CDR3, as DNA: TGCGCCAGCAGTGATCCTGAGGGACTAGCGGGGGGTAAGCAGTTCTTC. V usage is TRBV10-1 and J usage is TRBJ2-1, with 15 bases that match TRBD2. The CDR3 runs to 16 residues. Per germline, CDR1 WNHNN and CDR2 SYGVQD (reference sequence). Losses at the gene ends were 3 bases for V and 11 bases for J; bases not matched to a gene: 8.